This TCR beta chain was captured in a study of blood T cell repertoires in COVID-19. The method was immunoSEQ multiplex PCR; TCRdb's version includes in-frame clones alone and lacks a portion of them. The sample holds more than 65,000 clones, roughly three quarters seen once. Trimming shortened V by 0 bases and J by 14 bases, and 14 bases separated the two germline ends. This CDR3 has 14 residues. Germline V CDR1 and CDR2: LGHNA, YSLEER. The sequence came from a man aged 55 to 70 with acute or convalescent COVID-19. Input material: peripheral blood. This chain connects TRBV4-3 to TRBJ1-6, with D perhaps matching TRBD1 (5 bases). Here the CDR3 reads CASSQENRYGSLHF. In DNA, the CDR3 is TGCGCCAGCAGCCAAGAGAACAGGTATGGATCCCTCCACTTT.